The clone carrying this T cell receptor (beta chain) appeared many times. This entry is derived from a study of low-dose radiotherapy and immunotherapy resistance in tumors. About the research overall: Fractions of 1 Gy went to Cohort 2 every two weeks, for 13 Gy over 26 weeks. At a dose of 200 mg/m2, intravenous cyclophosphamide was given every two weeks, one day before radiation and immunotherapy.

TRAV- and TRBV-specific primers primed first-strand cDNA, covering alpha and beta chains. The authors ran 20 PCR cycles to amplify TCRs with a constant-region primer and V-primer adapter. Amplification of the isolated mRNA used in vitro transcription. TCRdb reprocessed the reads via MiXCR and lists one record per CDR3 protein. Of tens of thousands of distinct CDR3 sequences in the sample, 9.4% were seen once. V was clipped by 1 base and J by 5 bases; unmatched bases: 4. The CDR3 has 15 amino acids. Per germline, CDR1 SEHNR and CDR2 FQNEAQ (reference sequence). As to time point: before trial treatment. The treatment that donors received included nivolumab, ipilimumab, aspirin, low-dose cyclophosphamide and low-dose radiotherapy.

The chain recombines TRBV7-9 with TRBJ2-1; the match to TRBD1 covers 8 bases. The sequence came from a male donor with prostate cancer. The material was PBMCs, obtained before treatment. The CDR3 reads CASSLGGTGNNEQFF. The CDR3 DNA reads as TGTGCCAGCAGCTTAGGGGGGACAGGAAACAATGAGCAGTTCTTC.